This T cell receptor beta chain was obtained from a study of blood T cell repertoires in COVID-19. Study information: Spain, Italy and the United States supplied samples that represented acute and convalescent COVID-19. Sample material is recorded as cDNA or gDNA derived from T cells, B-cell-depleted T cells, or PBMCs.

Original data processing: Amplified reference gene primers provided the basis for estimating nucleated cell counts. Clones were sequenced by immunoSEQ multiplex PCR, and TCRdb holds only the in-frame ones, with some missing. The DNA gave D and trimming, while V, J and clone size come from that table. Of roughly 70,000 clones listed, 78% are singletons. The CDR3 has 16 residues. Germline V lookup: CDR1 ENHRY, CDR2 SYGVKD. V was pared by 4 bases and J by 7 bases, with 19 bases between. The rearrangement links TRBV10-3 to TRBJ2-2; D might be TRBD1 (5 bases). The sample was peripheral blood. This TCR was sampled from a human donor in a cohort sampled during active COVID-19. As DNA, the CDR3 is TGTGCCATCAGTGTCCAAACCTGGGTGGGGCGCGGGGAGCTGTTTTTT. Amino acids: CAISVQTWVGRGELFF.